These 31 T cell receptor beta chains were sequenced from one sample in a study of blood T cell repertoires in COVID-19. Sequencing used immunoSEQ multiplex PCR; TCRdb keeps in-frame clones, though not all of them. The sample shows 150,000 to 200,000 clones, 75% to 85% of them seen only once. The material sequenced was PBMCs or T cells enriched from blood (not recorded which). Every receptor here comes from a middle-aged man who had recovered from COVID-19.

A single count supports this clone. The CDR3: CASSSQGALGYTF. The CDR3 coding sequence is TGTGCCAGCAGCTCCCAGGGGGCCCTTGGCTACACCTTC. The chain links TRBV7-3 to TRBJ1-2; 8 nucleotides line up with TRBD1. Per the germline V gene, CDR1 is SGHTA and CDR2 is FQGTGA. Unmatched junction bases numbered 5, after V lost 4 bases and J lost 7 bases. The CDR3 is 13 amino acids.

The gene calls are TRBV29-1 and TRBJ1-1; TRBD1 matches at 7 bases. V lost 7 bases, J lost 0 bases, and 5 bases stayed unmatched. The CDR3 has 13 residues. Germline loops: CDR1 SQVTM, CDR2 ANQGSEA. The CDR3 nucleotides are TGCAGCGCACGGGACAGTTTGAACACTGAAGCTTTCTTT. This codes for CSARDSLNTEAFF. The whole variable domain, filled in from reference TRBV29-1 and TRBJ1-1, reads SAVISQKPSRDICQRGTSLTIQCQVDSQVTMMFWYRQQPGQSLTLIATANQGSEATYESGFVIDKFPISRPNLTFSTLTVSNMSPEDSSIYLCSARDSLNTEAFFGQGTRLTVV.

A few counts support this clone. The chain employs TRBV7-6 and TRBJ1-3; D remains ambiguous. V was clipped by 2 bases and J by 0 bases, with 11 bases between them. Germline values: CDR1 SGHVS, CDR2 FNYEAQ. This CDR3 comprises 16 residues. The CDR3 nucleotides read TGTGCCAGCAGCTTATGGACGGGAAGCTCTGGAAACACCATATATTTT. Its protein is CASSLWTGSSGNTIYF.

CDR3 sequence (DNA): TGTGCCTGGAGGGCAGGGGGGAAAGAAAAACTGTTTTTT. Encoded protein: CAWRAGGKEKLFF. The chain employs TRBV30 and TRBJ1-4, with TRBD1 matching over 7 bases. Looked up from germline, CDR1 is GTSNPN and CDR2 is SVGIG (reference sequence). The CDR3 contains 13 residues. V dropped 3 bases and J dropped 8; count of bases not matched to a gene: 6.

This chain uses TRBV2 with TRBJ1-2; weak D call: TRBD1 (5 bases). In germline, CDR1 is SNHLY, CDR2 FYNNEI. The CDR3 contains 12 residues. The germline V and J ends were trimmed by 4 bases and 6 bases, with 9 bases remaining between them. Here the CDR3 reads CASSVAGHGYTF. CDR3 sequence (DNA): TGTGCCAGCAGTGTGGCAGGGCATGGCTACACCTTC.

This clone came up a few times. CDR3 residues: CASRASGYGYTF. The CDR3 coding sequence is TGTGCCAGCAGGGCCTCGGGCTATGGCTACACCTTC. The rearrangement links TRBV9 to TRBJ1-2; D gene unclear. Germline loops: CDR1 SGDLS, CDR2 YYNGEE. This CDR3 contains 12 residues. Trimming removed 5 bases at V and 4 bases at J, with 9 bases between.

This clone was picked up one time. CDR3 sequence reads: CASSESRGITEAFF. CDR3 nucleotides: TGTGCCAGCAGTGAATCCAGGGGGATAACTGAAGCTTTCTTT. The J gene is TRBJ1-1, the V gene TRBV6-1; 7 nucleotides agree with TRBD1. The germline V gene has CDR1 MNHNS and CDR2 SASEGT. This CDR3 has 14 amino acids. Germline trimming cut 2 bases from V and 5 bases from J; bases unmatched to any gene: 5.

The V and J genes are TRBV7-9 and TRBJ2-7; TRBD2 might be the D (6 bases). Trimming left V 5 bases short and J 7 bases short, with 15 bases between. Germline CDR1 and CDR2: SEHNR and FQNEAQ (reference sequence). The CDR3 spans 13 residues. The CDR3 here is CASSPDLEGEQYF. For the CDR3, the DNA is TGTGCCAGCAGCCCGGACTTGGAGGGTGAGCAGTACTTC.

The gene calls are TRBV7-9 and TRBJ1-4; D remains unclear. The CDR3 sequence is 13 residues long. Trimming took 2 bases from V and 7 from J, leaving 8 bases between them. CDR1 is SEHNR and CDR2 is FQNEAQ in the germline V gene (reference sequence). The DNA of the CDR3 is TGTGCCAGCAGCTTAATGGGAGGTGAAAAACTGTTTTTT. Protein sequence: CASSLMGGEKLFF. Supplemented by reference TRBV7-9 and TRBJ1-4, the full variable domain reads DTGVSQNPRHKITKRGQNVTFRCDPISEHNRLYWYRQTLGQGPEFLTYFQNEAQLEKSRLLSDRFSAERPKGSFSTLEIQRTEQGDSAMYLCASSLMGGEKLFFGSGTQLSVL.

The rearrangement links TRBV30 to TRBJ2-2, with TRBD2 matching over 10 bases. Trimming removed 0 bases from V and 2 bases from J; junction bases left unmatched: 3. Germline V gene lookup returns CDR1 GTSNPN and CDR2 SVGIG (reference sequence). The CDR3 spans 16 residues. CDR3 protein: CAWSVKRGGNTGELFF. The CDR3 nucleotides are TGTGCCTGGAGTGTGAAGCGGGGGGGAAACACCGGGGAGCTGTTTTTT.

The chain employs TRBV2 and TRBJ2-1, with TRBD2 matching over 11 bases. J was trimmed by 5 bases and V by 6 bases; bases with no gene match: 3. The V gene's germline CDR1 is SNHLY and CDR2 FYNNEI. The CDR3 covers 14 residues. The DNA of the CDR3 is TGTGCCAGCAGCGGGACTAGCGGCAACAATGAGCAGTTCTTC. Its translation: CASSGTSGNNEQFF.

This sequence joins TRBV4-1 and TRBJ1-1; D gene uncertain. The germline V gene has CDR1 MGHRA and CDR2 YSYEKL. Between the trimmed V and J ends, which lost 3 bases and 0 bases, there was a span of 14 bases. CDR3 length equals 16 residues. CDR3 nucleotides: TGCGCCAGCAGCCAGGACCATAAGAGGGTGAACACTGAAGCTTTCTTT. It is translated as CASSQDHKRVNTEAFF.

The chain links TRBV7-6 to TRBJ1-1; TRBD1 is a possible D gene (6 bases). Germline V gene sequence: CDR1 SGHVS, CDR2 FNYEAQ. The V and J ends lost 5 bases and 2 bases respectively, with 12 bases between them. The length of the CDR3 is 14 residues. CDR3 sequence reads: CASSPRTANTEAFF. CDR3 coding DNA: TGTGCCAGCAGCCCCAGGACAGCCAACACTGAAGCTTTCTTT. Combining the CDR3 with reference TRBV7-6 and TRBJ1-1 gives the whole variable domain GAGVSQSPRYKVTKRGQDVALRCDPISGHVSLYWYRQALGQGPEFLTYFNYEAQQDKSGLPNDRFSAERPEGSISTLTIQRTEQRDSAMYRCASSPRTANTEAFFGQGTRLTVV.

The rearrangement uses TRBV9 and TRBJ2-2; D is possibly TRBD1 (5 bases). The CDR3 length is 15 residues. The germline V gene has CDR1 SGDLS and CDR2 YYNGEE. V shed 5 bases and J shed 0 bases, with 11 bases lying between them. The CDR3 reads CASSADSPNTGELFF. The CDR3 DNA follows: TGTGCCAGCAGTGCCGACAGTCCGAACACCGGGGAGCTGTTTTTT.

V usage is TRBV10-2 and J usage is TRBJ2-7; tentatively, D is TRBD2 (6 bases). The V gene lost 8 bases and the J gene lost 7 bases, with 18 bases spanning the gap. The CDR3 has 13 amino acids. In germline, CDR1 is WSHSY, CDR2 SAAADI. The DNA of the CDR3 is TGCGCCAGCGGGGACTCCCTACGTGGAGAGCAGTACGTC. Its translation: CASGDSLRGEQYV.

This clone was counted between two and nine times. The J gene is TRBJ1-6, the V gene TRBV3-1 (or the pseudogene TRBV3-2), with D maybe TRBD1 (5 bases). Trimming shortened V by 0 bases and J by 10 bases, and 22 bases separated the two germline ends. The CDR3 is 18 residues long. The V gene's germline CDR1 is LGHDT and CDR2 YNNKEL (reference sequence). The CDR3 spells CASSQDHRQTTRGSPLHF. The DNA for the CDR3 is TGTGCCAGCAGCCAAGATCATCGGCAAACAACACGGGGGTCACCCCTCCACTTT.

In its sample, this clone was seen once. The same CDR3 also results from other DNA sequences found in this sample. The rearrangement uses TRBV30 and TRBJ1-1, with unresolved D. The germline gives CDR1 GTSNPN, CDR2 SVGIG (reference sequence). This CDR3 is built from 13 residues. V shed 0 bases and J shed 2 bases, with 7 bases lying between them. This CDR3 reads CAWSVNRNTEAFF. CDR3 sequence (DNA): TGTGCCTGGAGTGTAAACAGAAACACTGAAGCTTTCTTT.

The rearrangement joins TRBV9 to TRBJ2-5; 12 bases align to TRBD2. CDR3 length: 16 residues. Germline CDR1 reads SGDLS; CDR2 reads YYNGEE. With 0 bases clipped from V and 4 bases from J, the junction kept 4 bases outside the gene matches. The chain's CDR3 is CASSVDGLAGSETQYF. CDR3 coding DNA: TGTGCCAGCAGCGTAGATGGACTAGCGGGGTCAGAGACCCAGTACTTC.

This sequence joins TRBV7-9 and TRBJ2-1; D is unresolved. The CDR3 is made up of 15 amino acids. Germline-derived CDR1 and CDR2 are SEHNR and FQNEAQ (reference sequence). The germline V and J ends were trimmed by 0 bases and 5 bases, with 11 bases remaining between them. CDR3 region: CASSLARPTDNEQFF. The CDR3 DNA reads TGTGCCAGCAGCTTAGCGCGCCCTACCGACAATGAGCAGTTCTTC.

CDR3 protein: CASSLLTGELFF. For the CDR3, the DNA is TGTGCCAGCAGTTTACTGACCGGGGAGCTGTTTTTT. The chain carries TRBV28 and TRBJ2-2, with D hard to call. The germline CDR1 and CDR2 sequences are MDHEN and SYDVKM. Trimming pared 2 bases from V and 5 bases from J, leaving 3 bases between. This CDR3 comprises 12 residues.

This CDR3 is CASSPHPGQQVGANVLTF. Here the CDR3 DNA reads TGTGCCAGCAGTCCCCATCCGGGACAACAAGTCGGGGCCAACGTCCTGACTTTC. The chain uses TRBV6-6 and TRBJ2-6, with a possible D match to TRBD1 (6 bases). Per germline, CDR1 MNHNY and CDR2 SVGAGI (reference sequence). V lost 5 bases and J 4 bases, leaving 21 bases between the germline ends. CDR3 length: 18 amino acids.

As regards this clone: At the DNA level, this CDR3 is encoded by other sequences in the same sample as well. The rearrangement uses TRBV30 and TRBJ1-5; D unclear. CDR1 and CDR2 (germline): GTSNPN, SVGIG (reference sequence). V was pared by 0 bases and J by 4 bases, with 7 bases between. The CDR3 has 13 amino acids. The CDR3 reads CAWSVAENQPQHF. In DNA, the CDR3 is TGTGCCTGGAGTGTAGCGGAGAATCAGCCCCAGCATTTT.

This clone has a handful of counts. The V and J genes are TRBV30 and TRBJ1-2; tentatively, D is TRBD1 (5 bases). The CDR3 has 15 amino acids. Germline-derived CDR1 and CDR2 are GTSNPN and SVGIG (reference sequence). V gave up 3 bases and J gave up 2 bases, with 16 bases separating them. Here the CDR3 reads CAWSAVGGINYGYTF. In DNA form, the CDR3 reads TGTGCCTGGAGCGCCGTCGGGGGGATCAACTATGGCTACACCTTC.

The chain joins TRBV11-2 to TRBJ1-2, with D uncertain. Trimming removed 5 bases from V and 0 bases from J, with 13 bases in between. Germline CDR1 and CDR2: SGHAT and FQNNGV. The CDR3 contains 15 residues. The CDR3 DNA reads TGTGCCAGCAGCGCGGTGACGGGAGCTAACTATGGCTACACCTTC. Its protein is CASSAVTGANYGYTF.

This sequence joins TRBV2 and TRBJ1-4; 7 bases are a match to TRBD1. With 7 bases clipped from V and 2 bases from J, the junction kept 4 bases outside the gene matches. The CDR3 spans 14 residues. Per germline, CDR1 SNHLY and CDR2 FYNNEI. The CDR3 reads CASNRGLTNEKLFF. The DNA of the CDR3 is TGTGCCAGCAATAGGGGGCTGACTAATGAAAAACTGTTTTTT.

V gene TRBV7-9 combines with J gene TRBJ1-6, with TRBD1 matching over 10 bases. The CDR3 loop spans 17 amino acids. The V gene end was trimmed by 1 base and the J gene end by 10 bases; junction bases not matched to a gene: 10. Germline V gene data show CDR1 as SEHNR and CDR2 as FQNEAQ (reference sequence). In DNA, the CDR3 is TGTGCCAGCAGCTTAGGTGGGACAGGGGCCCCTAGGTCACCCCTCCACTTT. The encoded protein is CASSLGGTGAPRSPLHF.

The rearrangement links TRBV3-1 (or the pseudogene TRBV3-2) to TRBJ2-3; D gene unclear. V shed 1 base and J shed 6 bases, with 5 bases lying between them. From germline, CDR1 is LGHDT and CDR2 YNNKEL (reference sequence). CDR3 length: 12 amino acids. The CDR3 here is CASSQVDDTQYF. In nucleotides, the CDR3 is TGTGCCAGCAGCCAAGTAGATGATACGCAGTATTTT.

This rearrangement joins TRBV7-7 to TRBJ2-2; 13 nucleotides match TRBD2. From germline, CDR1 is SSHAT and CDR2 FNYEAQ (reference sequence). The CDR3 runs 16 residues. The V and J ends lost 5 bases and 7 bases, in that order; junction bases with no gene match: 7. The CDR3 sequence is CASSPRTSGGVGELFF. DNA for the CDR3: TGTGCCAGCAGCCCCAGGACTAGCGGGGGTGTCGGGGAGCTGTTTTTT.

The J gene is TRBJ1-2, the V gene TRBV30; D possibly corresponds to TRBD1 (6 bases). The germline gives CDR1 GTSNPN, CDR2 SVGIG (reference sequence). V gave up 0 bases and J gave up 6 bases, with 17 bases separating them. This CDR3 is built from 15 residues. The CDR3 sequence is CAWSVSHWTANGYTF. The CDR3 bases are TGTGCCTGGAGTGTTTCCCACTGGACAGCTAATGGCTACACCTTC.

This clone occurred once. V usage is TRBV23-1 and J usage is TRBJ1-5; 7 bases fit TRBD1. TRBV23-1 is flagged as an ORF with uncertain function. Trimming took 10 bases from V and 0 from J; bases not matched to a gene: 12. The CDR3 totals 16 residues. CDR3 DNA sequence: TGCGCCATCCGGGACAGACAACCTTATAGCAATCAGCCCCAGCATTTT. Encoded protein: CAIRDRQPYSNQPQHF.

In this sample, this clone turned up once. Here the CDR3 reads CAWSVLSWGQEQYF. The CDR3 bases are TGTGCCTGGAGTGTACTATCTTGGGGGCAAGAGCAGTACTTC. This sequence joins TRBV30 and TRBJ2-7, with a tentative D call TRBD1 (6 bases). The V end was cut by 0 bases, the J end by 7 bases, with 16 bases between. Germline CDR1 and CDR2: GTSNPN and SVGIG (reference sequence). There are 14 residues in the CDR3.